The entry below gives a single T cell receptor beta chain sequence along with its context. Its antigen is unknown. This sample is drawn from a study of a mutant IDH1 vaccine in newly diagnosed glioma. About the study: Radiotherapy, temozolomide, or both had been given previously, and both were given to most.

Study-level results: Changes to the top peripheral T cell clonotypes appeared unrelated to pseudoprogression.

Clones were sequenced by immunoSEQ multiplex PCR, and TCRdb holds only the in-frame ones, with some missing. The table lists approximately 92,000 clones, around three quarters of them singletons. Between the trimmed V and J ends, which lost 2 bases and 1 base, there was a span of 12 bases. Germline V gene data show CDR1 as KGHSH and CDR2 as LQKENI. This CDR3 has 16 amino acids. Time point specified: baseline, week 1 (first vaccination visit). The treatment: pre-vaccination baseline after standard-of-care therapy. The V gene is TRBV18, the J gene TRBJ2-4; TRBD2 might be the D (5 bases). The sequence came from a man in his forties with glioma. Sequenced here: PBMCs, sampled from a glioma patient treated with radiotherapy, temozolomide or both. CDR3 sequence reads: CASSPSFPGAKNIQYF. The CDR3 DNA reads as TGTGCCAGCTCACCAAGTTTCCCGGGGGCCAAAAACATTCAGTACTTC.